The rows below give T cell receptor beta chains drawn from one sample of a study of T cell responses to AZD1222 COVID-19 vaccine. The repertoire was sequenced with immunoSEQ multiplex PCR; TCRdb's copy has only in-frame clones and lacks some. The table has roughly 53,000 clones, about four fifths seen once. The sequences come from peripheral blood, collected on day 0 of AZD1222 vaccination. The receptors were sampled from an adult in good health. Both conserved end residues are part of each CDR3. D genes are given only for firm matches. The size of a clone is reported for some rows only, either as once, few or many, or as a class for expanded clones.

j_gene: TRBJ1-1; abundance: -; v_gene: TRBV29-1; d_gene: TRBD1; CDR3nt: TGCACCCCCTGGAGGGGGCTGGGGACTGAAGCTTTCTTT; CDR3aa: CTPWRGLGTEAFF
j_gene: TRBJ1-2; abundance: -; v_gene: TRBV5-6; d_gene: -; CDR3nt: TGTGCCAGCAACCTACCGGGACATTCCCTCGGGGGCTACACCTTC; CDR3aa: CASNLPGHSLGGYTF
j_gene: TRBJ2-7; abundance: -; v_gene: TRBV2; d_gene: -; CDR3nt: TGTGCCAGCAGGGGTAGACGGGATAACGCGGCCTACGAGCAGTACTTC; CDR3aa: CASRGRRDNAAYEQYF
j_gene: TRBJ1-6; abundance: -; v_gene: TRBV7-6; d_gene: TRBD1; CDR3nt: TGTGCCAGCAGCCCAGGTCGCGGGACAGGGGACTCACCCCTCCACTTT; CDR3aa: CASSPGRGTGDSPLHF
j_gene: TRBJ1-1; abundance: once; v_gene: TRBV11-3; d_gene: -; CDR3nt: TGTGCCAGCAGCTTGACGGTGAACACTGAAGCTTTCTTT; CDR3aa: CASSLTVNTEAFF
j_gene: TRBJ2-1; abundance: -; v_gene: TRBV4-2; d_gene: TRBD1; CDR3nt: TGTGCCAGCAGCCAAGCACAGGGGGAATACAATGAGCAGTTCTTC; CDR3aa: CASSQAQGEYNEQFF
j_gene: TRBJ1-3; abundance: -; v_gene: TRBV6-5; d_gene: TRBD1; CDR3nt: TGTGCCAGCAGCCCAGGGGGGTCTGGAAACACCATATATTTT; CDR3aa: CASSPGGSGNTIYF
j_gene: TRBJ2-7; abundance: -; v_gene: TRBV11-2; d_gene: TRBD2; CDR3nt: TGTGCCAGCAGCAACCAACTAGCGAATTCCTACGAGCAGTACTTC; CDR3aa: CASSNQLANSYEQYF
j_gene: TRBJ1-6; abundance: -; v_gene: TRBV7-2; d_gene: -; CDR3nt: TGTGCCACCAGAGGGGTGGGAAATTCACCCCTCCACTTT; CDR3aa: CATRGVGNSPLHF
j_gene: TRBJ1-2; abundance: few; v_gene: TRBV29-1; d_gene: -; CDR3nt: TGCAGCGTCCGCCCGGGGGCCGTCGATGGCTACACCTTC; CDR3aa: CSVRPGAVDGYTF
j_gene: TRBJ1-4; abundance: -; v_gene: TRBV4-2; d_gene: -; CDR3nt: TGTGCCAGCAGCCAAGGAAGATGGACAGAGAATGAAAAACTGTTTTTT; CDR3aa: CASSQGRWTENEKLFF
j_gene: TRBJ1-1; abundance: -; v_gene: TRBV10-3; d_gene: -; CDR3nt: TGTGCCATCAGTGATTATAGGGGGGGTACCACTGAAGCTTTCTTT; CDR3aa: CAISDYRGGTTEAFF
j_gene: TRBJ1-1; abundance: -; v_gene: TRBV18; d_gene: -; CDR3nt: TGTGCCAGCTCTCGATTGCAGGGTGACACTGAAGCTTTCTTT; CDR3aa: CASSRLQGDTEAFF
j_gene: TRBJ1-1; abundance: few; v_gene: TRBV5-1; d_gene: -; CDR3nt: TGCGCCAGCAGCCCCCTCTCGCTCCTGGAAGCTTTCTTT; CDR3aa: CASSPLSLLEAFF
j_gene: TRBJ2-3; abundance: -; v_gene: TRBV18; d_gene: TRBD1; CDR3nt: TGTGCCAGCTCACACAACTCCGGGACAGGGGTCACAGATACGCAGTATTTT; CDR3aa: CASSHNSGTGVTDTQYF
j_gene: TRBJ2-7; abundance: -; v_gene: TRBV7-6; d_gene: TRBD2; CDR3nt: TGTGCCAGCAGCTTAGGGGGACTAGCGGGAAGCGAGCAGTACTTC; CDR3aa: CASSLGGLAGSEQYF
j_gene: TRBJ1-1; abundance: -; v_gene: TRBV4-1; d_gene: -; CDR3nt: TGCGCCAGCTCAAGAGAGGTGGACACTGAAGCTTTCTTT; CDR3aa: CASSREVDTEAFF
j_gene: TRBJ2-1; abundance: -; v_gene: TRBV30; d_gene: -; CDR3nt: TGTGCCTGGAGTGTACATCAGGATTCTGAGCAGTTCTTC; CDR3aa: CAWSVHQDSEQFF
j_gene: TRBJ2-1; abundance: -; v_gene: TRBV5-1; d_gene: -; CDR3nt: TGCGCCAGCAGCTTCGAAGCGGCCTCCTACAATGAGCAGTTCTTC; CDR3aa: CASSFEAASYNEQFF
j_gene: TRBJ2-7; abundance: -; v_gene: TRBV3-1/TRBV3-2; d_gene: -; CDR3nt: TGTGCCAGCAGCCAAGATTGGCAGTCCTACGAGCAGTACTTC; CDR3aa: CASSQDWQSYEQYF
j_gene: TRBJ2-1; abundance: -; v_gene: TRBV7-3; d_gene: TRBD2; CDR3nt: TGTGCCAGCAGCCCCGGGCGGACTAGCGTGGGGGATGAGCAGTTCTTC; CDR3aa: CASSPGRTSVGDEQFF
j_gene: TRBJ1-3; abundance: -; v_gene: TRBV11-3; d_gene: -; CDR3nt: TGTGCCAGCAGGGGGGGGGCCGCTGGAAACACCATATATTTT; CDR3aa: CASRGGAAGNTIYF